This T cell receptor beta chain appears in the sequencing data of a study of beta chain features in type 1 diabetes. In its sample, this clone was seen a few times. Its specificity is not known. Other DNA sequences of this sample code for an identical CDR3. This CDR3 is 11 amino acids long. Trimming removed 3 bases from V and 3 bases from J, with 3 bases in between. Per the germline V gene, CDR1 is SGHTA and CDR2 is FQGNSA. Study results and caveats: Individuals with type 1 diabetes displayed fewer insertions and more deletions at VDJ junctions. Reads derived from cDNA could over-represent cells showing high TCR expression.

The authors reverse transcribed all of the isolated RNA, so sequencing captured expressed TCRB transcripts. Clones were sequenced by immunoSEQ multiplex PCR, and TCRdb holds only the in-frame ones, with some missing. The sample carries 600,000 to 650,000 clones, roughly a sixth recorded once. The sample consisted of naive CD4+ T cells from blood. The chain combines TRBV7-2 with TRBJ2-7, with D uncertain. The receptor comes from a man in his late teens or twenties in good health. CDR3: CASSFNYEQYF. CDR3 DNA sequence: TGTGCCAGCAGCTTCAACTACGAGCAGTACTTC.